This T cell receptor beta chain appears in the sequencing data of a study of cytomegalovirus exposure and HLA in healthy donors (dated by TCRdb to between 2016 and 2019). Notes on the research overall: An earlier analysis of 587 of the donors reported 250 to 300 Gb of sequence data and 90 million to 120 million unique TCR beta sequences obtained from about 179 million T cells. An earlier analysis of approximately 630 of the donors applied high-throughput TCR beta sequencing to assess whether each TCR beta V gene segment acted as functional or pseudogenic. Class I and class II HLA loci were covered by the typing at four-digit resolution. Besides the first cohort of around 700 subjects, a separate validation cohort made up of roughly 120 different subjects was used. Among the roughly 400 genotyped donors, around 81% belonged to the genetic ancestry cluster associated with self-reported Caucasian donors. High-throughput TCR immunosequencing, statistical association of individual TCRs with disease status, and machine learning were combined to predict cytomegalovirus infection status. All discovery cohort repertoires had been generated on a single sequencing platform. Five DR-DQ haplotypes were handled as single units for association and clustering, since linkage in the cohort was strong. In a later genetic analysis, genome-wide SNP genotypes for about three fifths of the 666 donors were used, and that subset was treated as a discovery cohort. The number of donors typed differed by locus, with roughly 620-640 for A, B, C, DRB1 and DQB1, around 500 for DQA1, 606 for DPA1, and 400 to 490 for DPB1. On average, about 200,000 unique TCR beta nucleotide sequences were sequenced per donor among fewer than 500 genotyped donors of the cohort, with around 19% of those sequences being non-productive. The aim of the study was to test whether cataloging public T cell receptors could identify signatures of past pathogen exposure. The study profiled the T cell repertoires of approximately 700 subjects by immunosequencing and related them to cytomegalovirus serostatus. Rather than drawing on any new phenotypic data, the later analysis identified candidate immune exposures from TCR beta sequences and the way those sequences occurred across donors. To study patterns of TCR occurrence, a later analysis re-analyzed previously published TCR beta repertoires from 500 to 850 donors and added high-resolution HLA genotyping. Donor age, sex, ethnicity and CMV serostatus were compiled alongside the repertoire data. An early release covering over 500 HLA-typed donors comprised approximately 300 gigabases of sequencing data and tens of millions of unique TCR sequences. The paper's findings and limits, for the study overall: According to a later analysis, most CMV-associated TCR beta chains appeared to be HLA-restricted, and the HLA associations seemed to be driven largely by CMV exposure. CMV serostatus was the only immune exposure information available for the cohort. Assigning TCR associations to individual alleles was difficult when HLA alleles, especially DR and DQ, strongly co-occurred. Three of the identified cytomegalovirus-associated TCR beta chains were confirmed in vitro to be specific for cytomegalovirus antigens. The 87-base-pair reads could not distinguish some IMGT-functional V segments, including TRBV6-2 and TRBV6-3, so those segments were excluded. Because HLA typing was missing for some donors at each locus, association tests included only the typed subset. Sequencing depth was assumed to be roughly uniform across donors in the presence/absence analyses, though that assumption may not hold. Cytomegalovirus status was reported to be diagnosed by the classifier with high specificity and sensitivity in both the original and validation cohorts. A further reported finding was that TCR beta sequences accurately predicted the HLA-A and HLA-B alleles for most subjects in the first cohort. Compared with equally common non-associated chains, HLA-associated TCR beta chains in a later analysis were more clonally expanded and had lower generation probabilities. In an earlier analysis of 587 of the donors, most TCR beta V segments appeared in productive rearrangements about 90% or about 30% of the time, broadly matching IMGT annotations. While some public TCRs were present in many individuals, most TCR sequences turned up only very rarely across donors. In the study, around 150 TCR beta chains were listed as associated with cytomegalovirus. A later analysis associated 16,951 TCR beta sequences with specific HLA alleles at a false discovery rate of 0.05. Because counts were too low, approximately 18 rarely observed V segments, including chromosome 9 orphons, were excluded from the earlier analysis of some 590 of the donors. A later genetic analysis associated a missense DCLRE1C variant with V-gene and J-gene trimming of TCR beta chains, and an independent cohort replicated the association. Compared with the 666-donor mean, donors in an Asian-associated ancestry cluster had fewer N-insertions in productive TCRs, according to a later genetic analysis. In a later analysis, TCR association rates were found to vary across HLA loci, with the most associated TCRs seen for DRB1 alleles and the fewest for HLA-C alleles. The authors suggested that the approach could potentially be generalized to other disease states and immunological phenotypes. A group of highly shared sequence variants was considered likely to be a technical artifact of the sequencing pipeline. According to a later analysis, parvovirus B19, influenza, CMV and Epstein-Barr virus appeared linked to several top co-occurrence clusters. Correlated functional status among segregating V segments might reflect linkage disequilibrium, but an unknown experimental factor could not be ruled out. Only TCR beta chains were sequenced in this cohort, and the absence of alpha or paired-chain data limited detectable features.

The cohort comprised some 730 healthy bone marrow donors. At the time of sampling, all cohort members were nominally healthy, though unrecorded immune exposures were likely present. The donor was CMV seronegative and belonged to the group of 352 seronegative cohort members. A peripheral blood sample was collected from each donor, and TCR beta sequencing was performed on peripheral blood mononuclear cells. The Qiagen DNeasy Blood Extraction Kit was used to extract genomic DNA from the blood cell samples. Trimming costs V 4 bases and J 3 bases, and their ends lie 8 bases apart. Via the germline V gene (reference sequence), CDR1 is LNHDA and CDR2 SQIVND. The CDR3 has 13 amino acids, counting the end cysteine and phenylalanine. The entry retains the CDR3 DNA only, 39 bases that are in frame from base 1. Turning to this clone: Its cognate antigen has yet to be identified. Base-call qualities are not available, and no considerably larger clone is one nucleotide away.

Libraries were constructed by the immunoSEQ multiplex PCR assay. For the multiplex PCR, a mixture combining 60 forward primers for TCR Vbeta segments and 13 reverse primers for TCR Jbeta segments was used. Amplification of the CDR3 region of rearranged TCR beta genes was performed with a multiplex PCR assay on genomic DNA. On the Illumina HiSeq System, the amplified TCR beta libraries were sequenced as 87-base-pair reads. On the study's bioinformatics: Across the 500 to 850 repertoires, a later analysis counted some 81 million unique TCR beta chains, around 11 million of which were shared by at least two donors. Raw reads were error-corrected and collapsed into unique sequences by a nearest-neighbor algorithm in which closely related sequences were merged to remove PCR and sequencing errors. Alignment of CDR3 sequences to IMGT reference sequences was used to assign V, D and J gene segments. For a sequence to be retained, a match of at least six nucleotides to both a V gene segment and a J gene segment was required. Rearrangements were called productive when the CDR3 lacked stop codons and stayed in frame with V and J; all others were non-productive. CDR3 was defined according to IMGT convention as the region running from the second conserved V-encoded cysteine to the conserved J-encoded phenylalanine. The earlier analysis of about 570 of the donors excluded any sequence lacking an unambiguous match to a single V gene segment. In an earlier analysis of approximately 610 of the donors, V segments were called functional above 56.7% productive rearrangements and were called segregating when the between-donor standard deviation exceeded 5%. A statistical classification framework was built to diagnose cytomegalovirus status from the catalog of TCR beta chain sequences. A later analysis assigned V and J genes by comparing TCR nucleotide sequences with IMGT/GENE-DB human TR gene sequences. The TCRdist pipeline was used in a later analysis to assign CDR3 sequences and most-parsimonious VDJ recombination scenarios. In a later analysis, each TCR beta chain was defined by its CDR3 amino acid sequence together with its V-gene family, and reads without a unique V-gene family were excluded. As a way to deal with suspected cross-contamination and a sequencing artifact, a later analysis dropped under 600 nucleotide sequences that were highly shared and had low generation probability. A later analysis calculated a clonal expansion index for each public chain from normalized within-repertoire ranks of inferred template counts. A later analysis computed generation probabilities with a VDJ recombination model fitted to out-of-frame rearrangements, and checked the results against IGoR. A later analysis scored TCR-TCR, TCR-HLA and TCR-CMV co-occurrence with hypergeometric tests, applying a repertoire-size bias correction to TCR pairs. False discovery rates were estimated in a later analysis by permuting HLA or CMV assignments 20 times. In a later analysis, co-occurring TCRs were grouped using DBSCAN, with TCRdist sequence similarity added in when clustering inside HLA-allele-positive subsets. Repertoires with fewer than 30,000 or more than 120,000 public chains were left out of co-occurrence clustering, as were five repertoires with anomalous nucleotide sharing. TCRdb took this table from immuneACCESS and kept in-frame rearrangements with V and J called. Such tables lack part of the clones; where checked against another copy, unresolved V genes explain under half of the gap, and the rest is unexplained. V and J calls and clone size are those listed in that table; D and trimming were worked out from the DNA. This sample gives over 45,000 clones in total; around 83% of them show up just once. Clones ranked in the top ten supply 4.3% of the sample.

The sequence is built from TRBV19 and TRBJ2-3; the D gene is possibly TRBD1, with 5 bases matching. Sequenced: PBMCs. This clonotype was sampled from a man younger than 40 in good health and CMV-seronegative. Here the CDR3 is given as CASSTQGTDTQYF. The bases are TGTGCCAGTAGTACCCAGGGTACAGATACGCAGTATTTT.